These T cell receptor beta chains were read from a single sample in a study of shared clonotypes between healthy human individuals. Some clones are missing from TCRdb's copy, which holds only in-frame ones; the method was immunoSEQ multiplex PCR. The data contain some 2 million clones, roughly 95% of them singletons. Sequenced input: naive CD8+ T cells sorted from blood. The source of these receptors is a man aged 18 to 29 in good health. Both conserved end residues are part of each CDR3. The order of the fields is CDR3 protein, V gene, J gene.

CDR3: CASSDSPGNSPLHF; V: TRBV6-4; J: TRBJ1-6
CDR3: CASLRGQQNSNYGYTF; V: TRBV18; J: TRBJ1-2
CDR3: CASSLGVPGGKNTIYF; V: TRBV5-4; J: TRBJ1-3
CDR3: CASPPVGPNTEAFF; V: TRBV5-4; J: TRBJ1-1
CDR3: CASSQAFRGTTDTQYF; V: TRBV4-3; J: TRBJ2-3
CDR3: CASTPLDRGLSSGTKGETQYF; V: TRBV2; J: TRBJ2-5
CDR3: CASSMFGERANVLTF; V: TRBV19; J: TRBJ2-6
CDR3: CASSEGRGPLITDTQYF; V: TRBV6-1; J: TRBJ2-3
CDR3: CASSLLSDNTEAFF; V: TRBV7-6; J: TRBJ1-1
CDR3: CASTPGGAGELFF; V: TRBV27; J: TRBJ2-2
CDR3: CASSLGHSYEQYF; V: TRBV27; J: TRBJ2-7
CDR3: CASSHTYRNTEAFF; V: TRBV6-1; J: TRBJ1-1
CDR3: CASSGPRGNGEYF; V: TRBV6-1; J: TRBJ2-7
CDR3: CASSQGGPQETQYF; V: TRBV4-1; J: TRBJ2-5
CDR3: CASSPPSWHEQFF; V: TRBV13; J: TRBJ2-1
CDR3: CASSLVGEGTQYF; V: TRBV7-6; J: TRBJ2-5
CDR3: CASSLAGDWSYEQYF; V: TRBV5-1; J: TRBJ2-7
CDR3: CASSTDRGRLRGQPQHF; V: TRBV19; J: TRBJ1-5
CDR3: CASSHVGTSLINEQFF; V: TRBV4-3; J: TRBJ2-1
CDR3: CASSLADRALFF; V: TRBV7-9; J: TRBJ1-1
CDR3: CASSPSWQSRGSGPYGYTF; V: TRBV27; J: TRBJ1-2
CDR3: CASSSLPGQGPYNEQFF; V: TRBV7-9; J: TRBJ2-1
CDR3: CASSPSQLQETQYF; V: TRBV13; J: TRBJ2-5
CDR3: CASSQSPLSTEQYF; V: TRBV7-2; J: TRBJ2-7
CDR3: CASSLRGGGETYEQYF; V: TRBV7-6; J: TRBJ2-7
CDR3: CASSLVAGGSNEQFF; V: TRBV7-6; J: TRBJ2-1
CDR3: CASSLGDQWDTQYF; V: TRBV5-1; J: TRBJ2-3
CDR3: CASSQRHGTDTQYF; V: TRBV4-1; J: TRBJ2-3
CDR3: CASSDPDRGRGMNTEAFF; V: TRBV6-4; J: TRBJ1-1
CDR3: CASSRGLAGDWTNEQFF; V: TRBV7-8; J: TRBJ2-1
CDR3: CASSSRGREPREQYF; V: TRBV6-5; J: TRBJ2-7
CDR3: CASSQESGGDEQYF; V: TRBV4-1; J: TRBJ2-7
CDR3: CASSQLDSGAGNEQFF; V: TRBV4-3; J: TRBJ2-1
CDR3: CASSYSHSPYEQYF; V: TRBV6-5; J: TRBJ2-7
CDR3: CASSLSGWRNTEAFF; V: TRBV5-6; J: TRBJ1-1
CDR3: CAWTKRLLENTEAFF; V: TRBV30; J: TRBJ1-1
CDR3: CASSRTTNEQFF; V: TRBV5-8; J: TRBJ2-1
CDR3: CASNQQGAGTEAFF; V: TRBV27; J: TRBJ1-1
CDR3: CASSLELSGWEHNEQFF; V: TRBV7-8; J: TRBJ2-1
CDR3: CASSQAPGLQETQYF; V: TRBV4-1; J: TRBJ2-5
CDR3: CASSQDGTINPYEQYF; V: TRBV4-3; J: TRBJ2-7
CDR3: CAWSPGGEPQHF; V: TRBV30; J: TRBJ1-5
CDR3: CAWSGQGAGYNSPLHF; V: TRBV30; J: TRBJ1-6
CDR3: CASTLAGDNEQFF; V: TRBV7-6; J: TRBJ2-1
CDR3: CASSLASSRLAAYNEQFF; V: TRBV5-1; J: TRBJ2-1
CDR3: CASSPPAWGSYNEQFF; V: TRBV18; J: TRBJ2-1
CDR3: CAWSGGGGDEQYF; V: TRBV30; J: TRBJ2-7
CDR3: CASSETENTDTQYF; V: TRBV2; J: TRBJ2-3
CDR3: CASSGGEDTGELFF; V: TRBV9; J: TRBJ2-2